The 14 T cell receptor beta chains reported below all come from one sample, sequenced in a study of CD8 T cells in ankylosing spondylitis. MiXCR, applied by TCRdb to the 5' RACE reads, yields one record per CDR3 protein. The sample lists about 340,000 distinct CDR3 sequences; 8% were seen once. These receptors have no identified antigens. Study results and limitations: One TCR beta motif, made up of several highly homologous variants, appeared characteristic of ankylosing spondylitis blood.

The sample taken for sequencing was blood, either unsorted or a sorted T cell fraction (not recorded which). These receptors were collected from a male donor with ankylosing spondylitis.

This clonotype was found a few times. The chain links TRBV5-1 to TRBJ2-3; 8 nucleotides line up with TRBD2. The CDR3 contains 14 residues. The V segment lost 5 bases and the J segment 5 bases; nucleotides outside the gene matches: 7. Germline CDR1 SGHRS, CDR2 YFSETQ. The CDR3: CASRQTLAGDTQYF. The CDR3 DNA reads TGCGCCAGCAGACAGACGCTAGCGGGAGATACGCAGTATTTT.

Ten or more counts support this clonotype. CDR3 sequence: CAIRGQTGGSGNTIYF. CDR3 bases: TGTGCCATCAGAGGCCAAACAGGGGGCTCTGGAAACACCATATATTTT. V and J are TRBV10-3 and TRBJ1-3; 8 bases map to TRBD1. V lost 6 bases and J lost 0; bases outside the gene matches: 7. CDR3 length equals 16 residues. Germline V gene lookup returns CDR1 ENHRY and CDR2 SYGVKD.

The rearrangement links TRBV10-3 to TRBJ2-1; the D gene is possibly TRBD1 (6 bases). The ends were cut back, 7 bases at V and 6 bases at J, with 13 bases in the middle. Germline V lookup: CDR1 ENHRY, CDR2 SYGVKD. The CDR3 runs 13 residues. The CDR3 here is CAITQGLGNEQFF. In DNA, the CDR3 is TGTGCCATCACACAGGGTCTAGGCAATGAGCAGTTCTTC.

The rearrangement links TRBV5-1 to TRBJ2-3; 7 bases line up with TRBD1. V gave up 6 bases and J gave up 5 bases; unmatched junction bases: 12. Germline CDR1 SGHRS, CDR2 YFSETQ. CDR3 length equals 15 residues. The CDR3 DNA follows: TGCGCCAGCACCCACAGGGGTGGCCCGGTAGATACGCAGTATTTT. This gives the protein CASTHRGGPVDTQYF.

The gene calls are TRBV27 and TRBJ2-3; no clear D. This CDR3 is built from 12 residues. Trimming left V 1 base short and J 4 bases short, with 3 bases between. Per the germline V gene, CDR1 is MNHEY and CDR2 is SMNVEV (reference sequence). The CDR3 DNA follows: TGTGCCAGCAGTTTATTCCCAGATACGCAGTATTTT. Its translation is CASSLFPDTQYF.

This chain joins TRBV28 and TRBJ2-2; D ambiguous. V was shortened by 3 bases and J by 7 bases, with 6 bases between the two germline ends. This CDR3 is built from 12 residues. The germline V gene encodes CDR1 MDHEN and CDR2 SYDVKM. CDR3 loop: CASSFAIGELFF. The CDR3 nucleotides are TGTGCCAGCAGTTTTGCGATCGGGGAGCTGTTTTTT.

In its sample, this clonotype was seen a few times. The chain combines TRBV11-1 with TRBJ2-2; TRBD2 matches 11 bases. The CDR3 sequence is 18 residues long. V gave up 2 bases and J gave up 5 bases; unmatched junction bases: 10. The germline V gene encodes CDR1 SGHAT and CDR2 FQDESV (reference sequence). The chain's CDR3 is CASSLYIGLAGITGELFF. CDR3 coding DNA: TGTGCCAGCAGCTTATACATCGGACTAGCGGGCATTACCGGGGAGCTGTTTTTT.

At least ten counts were recorded for this clonotype. CDR3 sequence (DNA): TGTGCCAGCAGCCACGGGACTATCAGAAACACCATATATTTT. Its protein product is CASSHGTIRNTIYF. This chain joins TRBV3-1 and TRBJ1-3; TRBD1 is a possible D gene (5 bases). The CDR3 consists of 14 residues. CDR1 is LGHDT, CDR2 YNNKEL, per germline (reference sequence). V gave up 3 bases and J gave up 5 bases, with 11 bases separating them.

The chain recombines TRBV29-1 with TRBJ1-1; a weak D match, TRBD1 (6 bases). V was trimmed by 4 bases and J by 2 bases, leaving 8 bases between them. CDR1 is SQVTM, CDR2 ANQGSEA, per germline. CDR3 length equals 12 residues. The CDR3 loop is CSVVQGNTEAFF. The CDR3 DNA reads as TGCAGCGTTGTACAGGGAAACACTGAAGCTTTCTTT.

The V gene is TRBV7-3, the J gene TRBJ2-1, with 9 bases matching TRBD2. There are 16 residues in the CDR3. Germline V CDR1 and CDR2: SGHTA, FQGTGA. The V segment lost 2 bases and the J segment 2 bases; nucleotides outside the gene matches: 4. The CDR3 DNA follows: TGTGCCAGCAGCTTATCCGGCGGGAGGGCCTACAATGAGCAGTTCTTC. Protein product: CASSLSGGRAYNEQFF.

The J gene is TRBJ2-7, the V gene TRBV7-9; the D gene is possibly TRBD2 (6 bases). The CDR3 sequence is 16 residues long. Trimming removed 5 bases at V and 6 bases at J, with 23 bases between. Germline CDR1 reads SEHNR; CDR2 reads FQNEAQ (reference sequence). In DNA, the CDR3 is TGTGCCAGCAGCCCTCCCGCTCTAGCGACCTTGGGCGAGCAGTACTTC. This encodes CASSPPALATLGEQYF.

This chain uses TRBV10-3 with TRBJ2-1; 10 bases line up with TRBD2. Germline trimming cut 8 bases from V and 0 bases from J; bases unmatched to any gene: 10. CDR3 length equals 17 residues. CDR1 and CDR2 from the germline V gene are ENHRY and SYGVKD. CDR3 DNA sequence: TGTGCCATCTGTATCGGACTAGCGGTGAACTCCTACAATGAGCAGTTCTTC. Protein sequence: CAICIGLAVNSYNEQFF.

This clonotype was recorded a few times. V usage is TRBV20-1 and J usage is TRBJ2-4; D is possibly TRBD1 or TRBD2 (5 bases each). The length of the CDR3 is 15 residues. CDR1 and CDR2 from the germline V gene are DFQATT and SNEGSKA (reference sequence). V was shortened by 2 bases and J by 2 bases, with 13 bases between the two germline ends. CDR3 protein: CSARSGTESKNIQYF. CDR3 in DNA: TGCAGTGCTAGATCCGGGACCGAGTCCAAAAACATTCAGTACTTC.

There are a few counts of this clonotype. The CDR3 DNA sequence: TGTGCCAGCAGCCAGCGGCGATCCGGGGAGGAGCAGTTCTTC. Translated: CASSQRRSGEEQFF. The rearrangement links TRBV7-2 to TRBJ2-1, with D perhaps matching TRBD2 (5 bases). V was cut by 5 bases and J by 10 bases, with 18 bases left in between. Germline V gene lookup returns CDR1 SGHTA and CDR2 FQGNSA. The CDR3 covers 14 residues.